A selection of T cell receptor beta chains follows, all from one sample in a study of memory CD4+ T cells and cytomegalovirus serostatus. Profiling relied on immunoSEQ multiplex PCR, and the TCRdb table lists in-frame clones only, not all of them. The data show 55,000 or so clones, approximately 82% seen once. Sequencing used memory CD4+ T cells from blood. The source is an adult in good health and CMV-seropositive. The conserved cysteine and the conserved F or W are not part of the CDR3 here. D genes are given only for firm matches. Rows may omit the clone size; those that give it use once, few, many or a size class.

v_call d_call clone_size cdr3_aa
TRBV4-1 TRBD1 few ASSTSRDRGFGEQF
TRBV5-1 - - ASSLSTGSMVETQY
TRBV29-1 - - SVVGGVTDTQY
TRBV7-2 TRBD2 - ASSLTGTSEQY
TRBV28 - - ASSLGTDTQY
TRBV5-1 - medium-sized ASSWSTSLYGYT
TRBV7-2 TRBD2 - ASSSTTSGRPQY
TRBV30 - - AWSESGRYTEAF
TRBV7-8 TRBD2 - ASSSGTSGRGYEQY
TRBV4-3 - - ASSQAWAQGRDKGAF
TRBV9 - - ASSVGDGGQY
TRBV27 TRBD2 - ASTKGAPGLAGGPITGELF
TRBV11-3 TRBD1 - ASSSGSGQGPTDTQY
TRBV5-5 TRBD1 medium-sized ASSLQGDTEAF
TRBV4-1 TRBD1 - ASSQVRTGPYSNQPQH